These 32 T cell receptor beta chains came from one sample sequenced in a study of blood T cell repertoires in COVID-19. Measured with immunoSEQ multiplex PCR; TCRdb has only the in-frame clones, and not every one. Of 230,000 or so clones in the sample, roughly 84% were seen once. The sample consisted of PBMCs or T cells enriched from blood (not recorded which). The receptors derive from a woman aged 45-59 years who had been exposed to COVID-19.

This chain joins TRBV28 and TRBJ1-2; D is ambiguous. V lost 5 bases to trimming and J lost 2 bases, with 6 bases between them. This CDR3 is built from 12 residues. Looked up from germline, CDR1 is MDHEN and CDR2 is SYDVKM. The CDR3 nucleotides are TGTGCCAGCAGTCAGACAAACTATGGCTACACCTTC. As protein: CASSQTNYGYTF.

The chain combines TRBV7-3 with TRBJ2-6; possible D gene TRBD2, 6 bases. Germline loops: CDR1 SGHTA, CDR2 FQGTGA. With 5 bases removed from V and 2 bases from J, the gap between germline ends came to 10 bases. The CDR3 covers 15 residues. The CDR3 loop reads CASSLPGAGANVLTF. DNA of the CDR3: TGTGCCAGCAGCCTACCGGGGGCTGGGGCCAACGTCCTGACTTTC. Full variable domain (outside the CDR3, taken from reference TRBV7-3 and TRBJ2-6): GAGVSQTPSNKVTEKGKYVELRCDPISGHTALYWYRQSLGQGPEFLIYFQGTGAADDSGLPNDRFFAVRPEGSVSTLKIQRTERGDSAVYLCASSLPGAGANVLTFGAGSRLTVL.

This clone has just a few counts. The gene calls are TRBV11-2 and TRBJ1-2; no clear D. From germline, CDR1 is SGHAT and CDR2 FQNNGV. V was pared by 1 base and J by 10 bases, with 13 bases between. The CDR3 is 13 amino acids. The CDR3 bases are TGTGCCAGCAGCTTAGTTGGGCCTCAGGACTACACCTTC. Its translation: CASSLVGPQDYTF.

This chain uses TRBV29-1 with TRBJ1-1; 7 bases line up with TRBD1. After removal of 4 bases from V and 8 bases from J, the junction contained 10 bases not matched to a gene. This CDR3 has 13 residues. The germline V gene encodes CDR1 SQVTM and CDR2 ANQGSEA. The CDR3 sequence: CSVVQGGAGEAFF. CDR3 coding DNA: TGCAGCGTTGTCCAGGGGGGAGCTGGCGAAGCTTTCTTT.

The J gene is TRBJ2-1, the V gene TRBV9; 9 bases are shared with TRBD2. This CDR3 comprises 16 residues. Germline CDR1 is SGDLS and CDR2 is YYNGEE. V lost 0 bases to trimming and J lost 7 bases; unmatched junction nucleotides: 8. CDR3 loop: CASSVDGGGAGNEQFF. DNA for the CDR3: TGTGCCAGCAGCGTAGATGGCGGGGGGGCCGGGAATGAGCAGTTCTTC.

This clone was counted a few times. The chain couples TRBV5-1 to TRBJ2-3; D perhaps matches TRBD1 (5 bases). The CDR3 contains 14 residues. Deletions cut 4 bases from V and 3 bases from J, with 12 bases between. Germline assignment: CDR1 SGHRS and CDR2 YFSETQ. CDR3: CASSPGHPTDTQYF. The DNA of the CDR3 is TGCGCCAGCAGCCCAGGACACCCAACAGATACGCAGTATTTT.

J is TRBJ1-5 and V is TRBV2, with 10 bases matching TRBD1. The CDR3 consists of 16 residues. Germline V gene data show CDR1 as SNHLY and CDR2 as FYNNEI. Unmatched junction bases numbered 12, after V lost 6 bases and J lost 7 bases. The CDR3 bases are TGTGCCAGCAGGAGGCCGGGACAGGGGATCGGGCAGCCCCAGCATTTT. It translates to CASRRPGQGIGQPQHF.

This chain links TRBV7-3 with TRBJ2-3; 14 positions agree with TRBD2. CDR1 and CDR2 from the germline V gene are SGHTA and FQGTGA. V shed 4 bases and J 2 bases; nucleotides not matched to a gene: 14. The CDR3 length is 20 residues. CDR3 amino acids: CASSSPTSGGDQMDTDTQYF. The CDR3 DNA reads TGTGCCAGCAGCTCACCGACTAGCGGGGGGGACCAAATGGACACAGATACGCAGTATTTT. The full variable domain, with the rest looked up from reference TRBV7-3 and TRBJ2-3, is GAGVSQTPSNKVTEKGKYVELRCDPISGHTALYWYRQSLGQGPEFLIYFQGTGAADDSGLPNDRFFAVRPEGSVSTLKIQRTERGDSAVYLCASSSPTSGGDQMDTDTQYFGPGTRLTVL.

The chain uses TRBV25-1 and TRBJ1-6; maybe TRBD1 (6 bases). The CDR3 loop spans 14 amino acids. Germline assignment: CDR1 MGHDK and CDR2 SYGVNS. Trimming stripped 7 bases from V and 9 bases from J, with 16 bases between. The chain's CDR3 is CASTQGQQTSPLHF. Written as DNA, the CDR3 is TGTGCCAGCACCCAAGGACAGCAAACTTCACCCCTCCACTTT.

The chain recombines TRBV6-4 with TRBJ1-6, with TRBD1 identical over 7 bases. Germline V gene sequence: CDR1 MRHNA, CDR2 SNTAGT. J was trimmed by 2 bases and V by 2 bases; bases with no gene match: 3. The CDR3 runs 16 residues. In DNA, the CDR3 is TGTGCCAGCAGTGACCGCAGGGGGACCTATAATTCACCCCTCCACTTT. It codes for CASSDRRGTYNSPLHF.

The V call is TRBV7-2, the J call TRBJ2-1; 7 bases align to TRBD1. In germline, CDR1 is SGHTA, CDR2 FQGNSA. V was clipped by 7 bases and J by 2 bases; unmatched bases: 8. CDR3 length: 15 amino acids. CDR3 DNA sequence: TGTGCCAGCACCCTTCGACAGGGAACCTACAATGAGCAGTTCTTC. Translation gives CASTLRQGTYNEQFF. Filled out from reference TRBV7-2 and TRBJ2-1, the complete variable domain reads GAGVSQSPSNKVTEKGKDVELRCDPISGHTALYWYRQSLGQGLEFLIYFQGNSAPDKSGLPSDRFSAERTGGSVSTLTIQRTQQEDSAVYLCASTLRQGTYNEQFFGPGTRLTVL.

V is TRBV30 and J is TRBJ2-2; a weak D match, TRBD2 (5 bases). Trimming shortened V by 7 bases and J by 1 base, and 13 bases separated the two germline ends. Germline CDR1 reads GTSNPN; CDR2 reads SVGIG (reference sequence). This CDR3 has 14 amino acids. CDR3 in amino acids: CASGWSMNTGELFF. The CDR3 bases are TGTGCCTCGGGGTGGAGCATGAACACCGGGGAGCTGTTTTTT.

V and J are TRBV6-6 and TRBJ1-5, with 7 bases lining up with TRBD1. This CDR3 is 16 amino acids long. The germline V gene encodes CDR1 MNHNY and CDR2 SVGAGI (reference sequence). Losses at the gene ends were 4 bases for V and 7 bases for J; bases not matched to a gene: 13. The CDR3 reads CASSSPSGQAAQPQHF. The CDR3 DNA sequence: TGTGCCAGCAGTTCCCCATCTGGACAGGCTGCGCAGCCCCAGCATTTT.

The chain carries TRBV15 and TRBJ1-1, with D possibly matching TRBD1 (5 bases). CDR1 is LNHNV and CDR2 is YYDKDF in the germline V gene (reference sequence). Trimming took 1 base from V and 4 from J, leaving 10 bases between them. The CDR3 has 14 amino acids. The CDR3 bases are TGTGCCACCAGCAGAGGAGGGGAGGGCACTGAAGCTTTCTTT. This gives the protein CATSRGGEGTEAFF.

This clone was detected a few times. The rearrangement links TRBV2 to TRBJ1-1; D is ambiguous. Germline values: CDR1 SNHLY, CDR2 FYNNEI. Trimming cost V 10 bases and J 6 bases, with 18 bases left between them. The CDR3 length is 13 residues. Here the CDR3 DNA reads TGTGCCATCGGGCGGGCCGAGGGTTCTGAAGCTTTCTTT. It translates to CAIGRAEGSEAFF.

In its sample, this clone was seen a few times. The gene calls are TRBV6-5 and TRBJ2-7, with D possibly matching TRBD2 (7 bases). Between the trimmed V and J ends, which lost 8 bases and 7 bases, there was a span of 18 bases. The CDR3 totals 13 residues. Germline lookup yields CDR1 MNHEY and CDR2 SVGAGI. The CDR3 nucleotides are TGTGCCAGCCGAGGAGGGGGGGCAGGGGAGCAGTACTTC. Amino acids: CASRGGGAGEQYF.

The chain combines TRBV19 with TRBJ1-5; no clear D. There are 15 residues in the CDR3. The germline V gene encodes CDR1 LNHDA and CDR2 SQIVND (reference sequence). The CDR3 bases are TGTGCTACACACCGGACTCCTTTTAGCAATCAGCCCCAGCATTTT. Amino acid sequence: CATHRTPFSNQPQHF.

A remark on this clone: Germline and junction disagree at one end, which may indicate a read error. This CDR3 reads CASSYRQGALDF. CDR3 DNA sequence: TGTGCCAGCAGCTATCGACAGGGCGCCCTAGATTTC. The rearrangement uses TRBV2 and TRBJ2-7; 7 bases match TRBD1. This CDR3 has 12 residues. CDR1 is SNHLY, CDR2 FYNNEI, per germline.

The gene calls are TRBV4-1 and TRBJ2-6; no clear D gene. CDR1 is MGHRA and CDR2 is YSYEKL in the germline V gene. Trimming took off 6 bases at V and 0 bases at J, with 15 bases between the two ends. CDR3 length equals 17 residues. Written as DNA, the CDR3 is TGCGCCAGCAGTCGCCAAATCAGTAACTCTGGGGCCAACGTCCTGACTTTC. The encoded protein is CASSRQISNSGANVLTF.

The V gene is TRBV18, the J gene TRBJ1-1; D possibly corresponds to TRBD1 (5 bases). V gave up 0 bases and J gave up 1 base, with 6 bases separating them. The V gene's germline CDR1 is KGHSH and CDR2 LQKENI. This CDR3 is built from 14 residues. CDR3 coding DNA: TGTGCCAGCTCACCACCTCAGGGGAACACTGAAGCTTTCTTT. Encoded protein: CASSPPQGNTEAFF.

This chain joins TRBV27 and TRBJ1-5; D is perhaps TRBD1 (6 bases). Germline V gene data show CDR1 as MNHEY and CDR2 as SMNVEV (reference sequence). Trimming took 5 bases from V and 0 from J, leaving 11 bases between them. CDR3 length: 15 residues. The CDR3 region is CASSRAGASNQPQHF. For the CDR3, the DNA is TGTGCCAGCAGTCGGGCGGGGGCTAGCAATCAGCCCCAGCATTTT.

This clone was counted between two and nine times. The chain carries TRBV3-1 (or the pseudogene TRBV3-2) and TRBJ2-1; tentative D call: TRBD1 (5 bases). Germline V gene data show CDR1 as LGHDT and CDR2 as YNNKEL (reference sequence). This CDR3 has 13 amino acids. The V end lost 4 bases, the J end lost 6 bases, and 10 bases lay between the germline ends. CDR3 nucleotides: TGTGCCAGCAGCCTTCGACAGTCCAATGAGCAGTTCTTC. Its translation: CASSLRQSNEQFF.

V usage is TRBV21-1 and J usage is TRBJ1-2. TRBV21-1 is a recognized pseudogene. The CDR3 is 15 residues long. CDR3 in amino acids: CASSKRTGGPRRYTF. CDR3 in DNA: TGTGCCAGCAGCAAAAGGACGGGGGGTCCTCGGCGCTACACCTTC.

The sample holds one count of this clone. This chain connects TRBV19 to TRBJ1-1, with D possibly matching TRBD1 (5 bases). In germline, CDR1 is LNHDA, CDR2 SQIVND (reference sequence). V lost 5 bases and J 3 bases, leaving 16 bases between the germline ends. CDR3 length equals 15 residues. The CDR3 reads CASSSQTVGDTEAFF. CDR3 coding DNA: TGTGCCAGTAGTTCTCAGACAGTGGGCGACACTGAAGCTTTCTTT.

The chain couples TRBV15 to TRBJ2-3; tentatively, D is TRBD2 (6 bases). V shed 1 base and J shed 2 bases, with 13 bases lying between them. The CDR3 has 16 residues. Germline CDR1 and CDR2: LNHNV and YYDKDF (reference sequence). DNA for the CDR3: TGTGCCACCAGCAGAGGAGAGGGGACTGCCACAGATACGCAGTATTTT. Translated: CATSRGEGTATDTQYF.

The table lists this clone with a few counts. This chain joins TRBV6-5 and TRBJ1-1; D is unclear. CDR3 length equals 12 residues. CDR1 and CDR2 (germline): MNHEY, SVGAGI. V lost 3 bases and J lost 8, with 10 bases in between. The chain's CDR3 is CASSYGSGEAFF. CDR3 bases: TGTGCCAGCAGTTATGGGTCGGGGGAAGCTTTCTTT.

This chain uses TRBV5-6 with TRBJ2-3; 14 bases are shared with TRBD2. Unmatched junction bases numbered 7, after V lost 4 bases and J lost 3 bases. In germline, CDR1 is SGHDT, CDR2 YYEEEE. The CDR3 contains 17 residues. CDR3 amino acids: CASSLLGTSGRTDTQYF. The CDR3 DNA reads TGTGCCAGCAGCCTTTTGGGGACTAGCGGGAGAACAGATACGCAGTATTTT.

V and J are TRBV28 and TRBJ2-3; TRBD2 might be the D (5 bases). This CDR3 comprises 13 residues. Germline-derived CDR1 and CDR2 are MDHEN and SYDVKM. The V end was cut by 11 bases, the J end by 3 bases, with 15 bases between. CDR3 residues: CAGKPEGTDTQYF. In nucleotides, the CDR3 is TGTGCCGGGAAACCAGAGGGTACAGATACGCAGTATTTT.

V and J are TRBV13 and TRBJ2-1; no clear D gene. The V gene's germline CDR1 is PRHDT and CDR2 FYEKMQ (reference sequence). This CDR3 has 16 residues. The V end lost 5 bases, the J end lost 0 bases, and 14 bases lay between the germline ends. This CDR3 reads CASSPEDRGSYNEQFF. The CDR3 nucleotides read TGTGCCAGCAGCCCCGAAGACCGAGGCTCCTACAATGAGCAGTTCTTC.

This clone has just a few counts. This chain uses TRBV5-1 with TRBJ2-7; 8 bases match TRBD1. V lost 3 bases, J lost 6 bases, and 14 bases stayed unmatched. Germline V lookup: CDR1 SGHRS, CDR2 YFSETQ. This CDR3 has 16 amino acids. CDR3 loop: CASSSNTPGTGGEQYF. CDR3 DNA: TGCGCCAGCAGCTCAAATACCCCCGGGACAGGAGGCGAGCAGTACTTC.

The rearrangement joins TRBV2 to TRBJ1-3, with TRBD1 matching over 10 bases. CDR1 and CDR2 (germline): SNHLY, FYNNEI. J was trimmed by 4 bases and V by 4 bases; bases with no gene match: 4. There are 15 residues in the CDR3. The CDR3 DNA follows: TGTGCCAGCAGTGGACAGGGGGCGCGAGGAAACACCATATATTTT. Protein sequence: CASSGQGARGNTIYF.

The J gene is TRBJ2-1, the V gene TRBV4-3; D ambiguous. Deletions cut 2 bases from V and 8 bases from J, with 10 bases between. The germline gives CDR1 LGHNA, CDR2 YSLEER. This CDR3 is 13 amino acids long. CDR3 protein: CASSQLLSHEQFF. The CDR3 coding sequence is TGCGCCAGCAGCCAATTGTTGAGTCATGAGCAGTTCTTC.